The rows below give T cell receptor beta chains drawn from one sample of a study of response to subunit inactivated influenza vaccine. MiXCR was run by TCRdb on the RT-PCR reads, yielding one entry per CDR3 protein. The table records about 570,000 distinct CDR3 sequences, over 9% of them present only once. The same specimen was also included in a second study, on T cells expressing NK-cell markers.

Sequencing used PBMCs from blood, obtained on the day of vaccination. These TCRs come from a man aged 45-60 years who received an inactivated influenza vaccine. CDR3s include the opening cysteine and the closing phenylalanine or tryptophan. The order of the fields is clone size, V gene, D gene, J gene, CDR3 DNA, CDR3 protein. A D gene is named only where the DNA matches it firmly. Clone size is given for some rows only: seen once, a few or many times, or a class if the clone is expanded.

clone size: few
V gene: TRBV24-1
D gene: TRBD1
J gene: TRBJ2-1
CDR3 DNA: TGTGCCACCAGTGAGACCGGGACAGGGTCCTACAATGAGCAGTTCTTC
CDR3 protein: CATSETGTGSYNEQFF

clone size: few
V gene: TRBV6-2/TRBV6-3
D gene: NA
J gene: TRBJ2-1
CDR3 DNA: TGTGCCATTTCGCGATACGGACTACTAAATGAGCAGTTCTTC
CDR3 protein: CAISRYGLLNEQFF

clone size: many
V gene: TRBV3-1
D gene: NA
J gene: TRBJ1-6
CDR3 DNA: TGTGCCAGCAGCCGCGGGAGGGGTAATTCACCCCTCCACTTT
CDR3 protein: CASSRGRGNSPLHF

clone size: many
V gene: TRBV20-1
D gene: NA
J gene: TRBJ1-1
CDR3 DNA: TGCAGTGCTAGAGCCGGGGGTGGGAACACTGAAGCTTTCTTT
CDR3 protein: CSARAGGGNTEAFF

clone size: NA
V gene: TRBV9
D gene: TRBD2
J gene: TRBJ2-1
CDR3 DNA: TGTGCCAGCAGACGGGGACTAGCCGAGGAGCAGTTCTTC
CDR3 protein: CASRRGLAEEQFF

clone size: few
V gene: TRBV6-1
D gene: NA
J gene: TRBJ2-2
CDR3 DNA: TGTGCCAGCAGTCCAGAGAGGGCCCCGAACACCGGGGAGCTGTTTTTT
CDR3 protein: CASSPERAPNTGELFF

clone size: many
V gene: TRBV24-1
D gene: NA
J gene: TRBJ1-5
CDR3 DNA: TGTGCCACCAGTGAGTGGGGTCAGCCCCAGCATTTT
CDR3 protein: CATSEWGQPQHF

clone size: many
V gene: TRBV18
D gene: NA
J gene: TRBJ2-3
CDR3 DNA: TGTGCCAGCTCACCCGTTGCCGGCGTCAGCACAGATACGCAGTATTTT
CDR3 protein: CASSPVAGVSTDTQYF

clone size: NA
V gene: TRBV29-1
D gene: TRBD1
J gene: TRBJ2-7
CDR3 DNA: TGCAGCGTGGGGGACAGCCCCTACGAGCAGTACTTC
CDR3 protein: CSVGDSPYEQYF

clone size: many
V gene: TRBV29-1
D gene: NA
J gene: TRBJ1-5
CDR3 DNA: TGCAGCGCATCACAGGGAAGGAGCAATCAGCCCCAGCATTTT
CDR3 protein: CSASQGRSNQPQHF

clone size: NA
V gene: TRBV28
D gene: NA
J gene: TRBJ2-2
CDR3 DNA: TGTGCCAGCAGTTTAAGTAACTCGCAGGGCGGGGAGCTGTTTTTT
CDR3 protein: CASSLSNSQGGELFF

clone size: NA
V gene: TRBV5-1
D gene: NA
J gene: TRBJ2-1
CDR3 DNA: TGCGCCAGCAGCTTGGGGACGGTGCCTGAGCAGTTCTTC
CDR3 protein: CASSLGTVPEQFF

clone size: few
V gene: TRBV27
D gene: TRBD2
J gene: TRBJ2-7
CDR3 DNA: TGTGCCAGCAGTTTATTAGGACTAGTGGGCTACGAGCAGTACTTC
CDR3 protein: CASSLLGLVGYEQYF

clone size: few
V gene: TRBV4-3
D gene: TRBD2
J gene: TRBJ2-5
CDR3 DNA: TGCGCCAGCAGCCAAGGTCTAGCGGCAGAGACCCAGTACTTC
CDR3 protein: CASSQGLAAETQYF

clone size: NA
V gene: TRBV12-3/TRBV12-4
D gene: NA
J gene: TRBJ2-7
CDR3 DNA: TGTGCCAGCAGTTCCGGGACCGCCCGGGGCTACGAGCAGTACTTC
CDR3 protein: CASSSGTARGYEQYF

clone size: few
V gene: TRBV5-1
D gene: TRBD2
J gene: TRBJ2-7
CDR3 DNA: TGCGCCAGCAGCTTGGTCGGGACTAGCGGATACGAGCAGTACTTC
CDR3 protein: CASSLVGTSGYEQYF

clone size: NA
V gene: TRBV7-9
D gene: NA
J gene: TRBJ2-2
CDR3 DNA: TGTGCCAGCAGCCGAGGACGGATCTATCGGTTTTTT
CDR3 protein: CASSRGRIYRFF

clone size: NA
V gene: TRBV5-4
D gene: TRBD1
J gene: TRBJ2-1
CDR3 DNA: TGTGCCAGCAGCTTGATGACAGGGTCAAATCTCAATGAGCAGTTCTTC
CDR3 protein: CASSLMTGSNLNEQFF

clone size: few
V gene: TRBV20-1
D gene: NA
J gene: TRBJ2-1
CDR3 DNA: TGCAGTGCTAGACAGTACGTGCGGGAGCAGTTCTTC
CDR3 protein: CSARQYVREQFF

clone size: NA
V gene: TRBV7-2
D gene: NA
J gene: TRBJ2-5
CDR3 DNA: TGTGCCAGCAGCTACGCAGGGGTATTGGAGACCCAGTACTTC
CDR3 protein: CASSYAGVLETQYF

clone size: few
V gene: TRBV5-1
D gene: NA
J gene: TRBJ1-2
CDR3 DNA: TGCGCCAGCCGTGTCGGGCAGGGCCCCACTGATGGCTACACCTTC
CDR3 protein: CASRVGQGPTDGYTF

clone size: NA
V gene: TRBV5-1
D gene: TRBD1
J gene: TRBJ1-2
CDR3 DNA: TGCGCCAGCAGCTTGGCCGGGGACAGGGGGCTTGGCTACACCTTC
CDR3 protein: CASSLAGDRGLGYTF